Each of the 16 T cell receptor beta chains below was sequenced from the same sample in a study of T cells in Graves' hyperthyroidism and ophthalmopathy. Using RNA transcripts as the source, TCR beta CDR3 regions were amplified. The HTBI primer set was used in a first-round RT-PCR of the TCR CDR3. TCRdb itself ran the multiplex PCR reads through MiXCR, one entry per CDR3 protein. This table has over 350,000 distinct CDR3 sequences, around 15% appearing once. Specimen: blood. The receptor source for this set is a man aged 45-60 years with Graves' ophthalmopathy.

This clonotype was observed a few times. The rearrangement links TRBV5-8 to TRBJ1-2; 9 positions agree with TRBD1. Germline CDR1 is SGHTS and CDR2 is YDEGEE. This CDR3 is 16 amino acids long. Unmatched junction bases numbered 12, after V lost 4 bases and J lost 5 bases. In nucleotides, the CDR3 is TGTGCCAGCAGCAAGATGACAGGGGGGAATATGTATGGCTACACCTTC. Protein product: CASSKMTGGNMYGYTF.

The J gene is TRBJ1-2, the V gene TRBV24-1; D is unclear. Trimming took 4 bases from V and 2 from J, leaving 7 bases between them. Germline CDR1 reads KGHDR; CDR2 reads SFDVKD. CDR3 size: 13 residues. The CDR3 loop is CATSDTHNYGYTF. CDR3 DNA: TGTGCCACCAGTGACACCCACAACTATGGCTACACCTTC.

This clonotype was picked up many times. The chain's CDR3 is CASSFLAGQHYEQYF. In DNA, the CDR3 is TGTGCCAGCAGCTTCCTAGCGGGACAACACTACGAGCAGTACTTC. The chain is built from TRBV5-4 and TRBJ2-7; 9 bases align to TRBD2. The CDR3 length is 15 residues. Per germline, CDR1 SGHNT and CDR2 YYREEE (reference sequence). V trimming: 2 bases; J trimming: 3 bases; junction bases outside the gene matches: 6.

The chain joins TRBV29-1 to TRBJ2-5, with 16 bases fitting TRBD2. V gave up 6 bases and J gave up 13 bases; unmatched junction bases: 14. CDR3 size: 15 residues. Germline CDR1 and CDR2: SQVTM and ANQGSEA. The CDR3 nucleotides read TGCAGCGTGGGGGGACTAGCGGGAGGGCCCGGGGAGTGGTACTTC. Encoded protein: CSVGGLAGGPGEWYF.

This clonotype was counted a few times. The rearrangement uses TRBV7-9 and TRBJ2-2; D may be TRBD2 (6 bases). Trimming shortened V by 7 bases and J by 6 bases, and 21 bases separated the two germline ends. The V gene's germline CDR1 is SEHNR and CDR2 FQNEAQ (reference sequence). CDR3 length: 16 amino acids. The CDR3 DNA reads TGTGCCAGCAACCGACTAGTTCGTCTTGTCGCCGGGGAGCTGTTTTTT. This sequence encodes CASNRLVRLVAGELFF.

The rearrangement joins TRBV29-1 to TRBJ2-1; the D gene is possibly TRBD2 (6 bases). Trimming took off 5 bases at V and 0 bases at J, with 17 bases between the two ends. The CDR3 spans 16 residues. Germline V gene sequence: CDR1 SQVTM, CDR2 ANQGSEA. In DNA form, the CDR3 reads TGCAGCGTTCCTATGGGGACTCTCGGCTCCTACAATGAGCAGTTCTTC. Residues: CSVPMGTLGSYNEQFF.

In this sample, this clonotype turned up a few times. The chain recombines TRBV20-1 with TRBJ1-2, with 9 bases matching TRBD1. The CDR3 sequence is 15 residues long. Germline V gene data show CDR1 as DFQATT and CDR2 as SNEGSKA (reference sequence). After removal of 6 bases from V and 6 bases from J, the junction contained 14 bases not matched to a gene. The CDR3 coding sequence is TGCAGTGCAGTCCCGGGACAGGGATTTCTGAATGGCTACACCTTC. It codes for CSAVPGQGFLNGYTF.

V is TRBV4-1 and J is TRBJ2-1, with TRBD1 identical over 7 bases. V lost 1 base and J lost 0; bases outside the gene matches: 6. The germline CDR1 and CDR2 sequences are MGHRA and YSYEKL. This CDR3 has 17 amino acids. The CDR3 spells CASSQVLGDSSYNEQFF. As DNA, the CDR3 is TGCGCCAGCAGCCAAGTGTTAGGGGACAGCTCCTACAATGAGCAGTTCTTC.

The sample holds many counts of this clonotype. CDR3: CAWRKLAGLTAQYF. CDR3 in DNA: TGTGCCTGGAGGAAACTAGCGGGCCTTACGGCGCAGTACTTC. V is TRBV30 and J is TRBJ2-7, with TRBD2 matching 9 bases. CDR3 length: 14 amino acids. V was pared by 3 bases and J by 9 bases, with 12 bases of the junction left unmatched. Germline values: CDR1 GTSNPN, CDR2 SVGIG (reference sequence).

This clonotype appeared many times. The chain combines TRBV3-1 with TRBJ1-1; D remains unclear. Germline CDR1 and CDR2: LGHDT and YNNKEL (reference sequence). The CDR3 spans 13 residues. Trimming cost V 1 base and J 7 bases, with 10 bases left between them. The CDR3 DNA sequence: TGTGCCAGCAGCCAAGGTGGAGGGTTTGAAGCTTTCTTT. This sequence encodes CASSQGGGFEAFF.

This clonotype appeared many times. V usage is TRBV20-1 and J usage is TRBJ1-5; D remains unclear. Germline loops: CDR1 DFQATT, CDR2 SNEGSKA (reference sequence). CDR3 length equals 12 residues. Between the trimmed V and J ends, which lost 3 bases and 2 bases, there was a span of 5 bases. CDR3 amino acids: CSARAGNQPQHF. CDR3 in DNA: TGCAGTGCTAGGGCAGGCAATCAGCCCCAGCATTTT.

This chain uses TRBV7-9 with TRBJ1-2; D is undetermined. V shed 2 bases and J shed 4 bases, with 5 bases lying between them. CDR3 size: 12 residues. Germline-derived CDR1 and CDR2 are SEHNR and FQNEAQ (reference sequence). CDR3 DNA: TGTGCCAGCAGCTTACAGTCCTATGGCTACACCTTC. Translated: CASSLQSYGYTF.

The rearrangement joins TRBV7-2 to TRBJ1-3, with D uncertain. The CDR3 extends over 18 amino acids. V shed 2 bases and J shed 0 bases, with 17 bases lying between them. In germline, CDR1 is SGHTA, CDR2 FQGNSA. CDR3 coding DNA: TGTGCCAGCAGCTTATCCCAACCCATTGGGATCTCTGGAAACACCATATATTTT. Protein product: CASSLSQPIGISGNTIYF.

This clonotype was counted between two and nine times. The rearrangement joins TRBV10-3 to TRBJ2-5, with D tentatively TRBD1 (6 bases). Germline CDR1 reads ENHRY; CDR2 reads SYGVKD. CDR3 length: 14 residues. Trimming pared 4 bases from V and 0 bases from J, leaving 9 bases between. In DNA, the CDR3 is TGTGCCATCAGTGTGGACAGCTACCAAGAGACCCAGTACTTC. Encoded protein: CAISVDSYQETQYF.

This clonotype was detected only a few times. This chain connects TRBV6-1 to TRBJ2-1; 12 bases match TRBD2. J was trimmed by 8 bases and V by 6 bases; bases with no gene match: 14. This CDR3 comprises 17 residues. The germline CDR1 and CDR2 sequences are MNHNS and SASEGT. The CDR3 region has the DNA TGTGCCAGCAGAAAGACACCGGGACTAGCGGGTAGAGATGAGCAGTTCTTC. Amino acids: CASRKTPGLAGRDEQFF.

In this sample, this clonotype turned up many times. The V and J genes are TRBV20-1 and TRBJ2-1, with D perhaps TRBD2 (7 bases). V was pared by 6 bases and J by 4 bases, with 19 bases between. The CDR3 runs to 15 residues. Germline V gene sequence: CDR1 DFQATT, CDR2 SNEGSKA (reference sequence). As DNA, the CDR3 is TGCAGTGCGGGGGGGCGCGGGCTGACTTACAATGAGCAGTTCTTC. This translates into CSAGGRGLTYNEQFF.